Below, 22 T cell receptor beta chains from the same sample are listed, as sequenced in a study of tumor-infiltrating lymphocytes in oesophageal squamous cell carcinoma. Using its own MiXCR run on the PCR reads, TCRdb lists one record per CDR3 protein. Of 9,500 to 12,000 distinct CDR3 sequences in the sample, approximately 60% were seen once. The material sequenced was esophageal tumor tissue. These receptors came from a male donor with esophageal squamous cell carcinoma.

This chain connects TRBV7-2 to TRBJ2-3, with TRBD2 matching 8 bases. The CDR3 is made up of 15 amino acids. Germline V gene data show CDR1 as SGHTA and CDR2 as FQGNSA. Germline trimming cut 5 bases from V and 2 bases from J; bases unmatched to any gene: 6. CDR3 sequence: CASSPQAGATDTQYF. DNA of the CDR3: TGTGCCAGCAGCCCACAAGCGGGAGCCACAGATACGCAGTATTTT.

This clonotype was detected ten times or more. This may arise from a read error, as a much more abundant clone is one base away. The V call is TRBV5-5, the J call TRBJ2-7; TRBD1 agrees at 10 bases. CDR1 is SGHKS and CDR2 is YYEKEE in the germline V gene (reference sequence). The CDR3 runs to 12 residues. Trimming took 4 bases from V and 7 from J; bases not matched to a gene: 2. The CDR3: CASSGTGDEQYF. In DNA, the CDR3 is TGTGCCAGCAGCGGGACAGGGGATGAGCAGTACTTC.

The chain uses TRBV12-3 or TRBV12-4 and TRBJ2-3; TRBD1 agrees at 8 bases. The DNA end favors TRBJ2-7, so the J call may be wrong. CDR3 length equals 14 residues. The CDR3 region is CASSSTGVTYEQYF. DNA of the CDR3: TGTGCCAGCAGCTCGACAGGGGTGACCTACGAGCAGTACTTC.

Concerning this clonotype: A junction end diverges from the germline sequence, so it may reflect a read error. This sequence joins TRBV7-7 and TRBJ2-3; TRBD2 agrees at 7 bases. The J call may be incorrect, as the DNA end agrees better with TRBJ2-5. In germline, CDR1 is SSHAT, CDR2 FNYEAQ (reference sequence). This CDR3 spans 13 amino acids. The CDR3 loop reads CASMVPGGETQYF. The CDR3 DNA is TGTGCTAGCATGGTCCCCGGGGGGGAGACCCAGTACTTC.

This chain uses TRBV11-3 with TRBJ2-3, with D possibly called TRBD1 or TRBD2 (6 bases each). The CDR3 is 14 amino acids. Trimming took 2 bases from V and 14 from J, leaving 20 bases between them. Germline loops: CDR1 SGHNT, CDR2 YENEEA. The CDR3 protein is CASSLSTGAGELYF. The CDR3 DNA sequence: TGTGCCAGCAGCTTATCGACGGGGGCCGGGGAGCTGTATTTT. Full variable domain (missing parts from reference TRBV11-3 and TRBJ2-3): EAGVVQSPRYKIIEKKQPVAFWCNPISGHNTLYWYLQNLGQGPELLIRYENEEAVDDSQLPKDRFSAERLKGVDSTLKIQPAELGDSAVYLCASSLSTGAGELYFGPGTRLTVL.

This clonotype was observed many times. The chain employs TRBV28 and TRBJ2-3; 7 bases agree with TRBD1. J was trimmed by 1 base and V by 7 bases; bases with no gene match: 8. The CDR3 consists of 15 residues. The germline CDR1 and CDR2 sequences are MDHEN and SYDVKM. The CDR3 sequence: CASIEGAGGTDTQYF. CDR3 coding DNA: TGTGCCAGCATCGAGGGGGCAGGGGGCACAGATACGCAGTATTTT.

J is TRBJ2-3 and V is TRBV7-6; 9 positions match TRBD1. V was pared by 6 bases and J by 3 bases, with 7 bases of the junction left unmatched. The CDR3 is 15 amino acids. Germline-derived CDR1 and CDR2 are SGHVS and FNYEAQ. CDR3 DNA: TGTGCCAGCAGTTGGGGAGGGACAGGGACAGATACGCAGTATTTT. Its translation is CASSWGGTGTDTQYF.

This clonotype was recorded once. The chain uses TRBV7-3 and TRBJ2-3, with 8 bases fitting TRBD2. Germline CDR1 is SGHTA and CDR2 is FQGTGA. Germline trimming cut 1 base from V and 1 base from J; bases unmatched to any gene: 1. CDR3 length: 15 residues. The CDR3 coding sequence is TGTGCCAGCAGCTTAATGACTAGCGGCACAGATACGCAGTATTTT. Its protein product is CASSLMTSGTDTQYF.

The rearrangement joins TRBV7-2 to TRBJ2-4, with 7 positions matching TRBD2. The end of the DNA aligns better with TRBJ2-1, so the J call may be wrong. Looked up from germline, CDR1 is SGHTA and CDR2 is FQGNSA. This CDR3 comprises 15 residues. CDR3 sequence: CASSFGLAEYNEQFF. CDR3 DNA sequence: TGTGCCAGCAGCTTCGGGCTAGCGGAATACAATGAGCAGTTCTTC.

This clonotype is medium-sized. This chain uses TRBV6-1 with TRBJ2-1, with unresolved D. Trimming stripped 3 bases from V and 3 bases from J, with 6 bases between. The CDR3 covers 13 residues. CDR1 and CDR2 (germline): MNHNS, SASEGT. CDR3 loop: CASSDNFYNEQFF. As DNA, the CDR3 is TGTGCCAGCAGTGATAACTTCTACAATGAGCAGTTCTTC.

This clonotype came up a few times. This rearrangement joins TRBV7-9 to TRBJ2-5; the match to TRBD2 covers 12 bases. V gave up 2 bases and J gave up 3 bases; unmatched junction bases: 13. The CDR3 extends over 19 amino acids. Per the germline V gene, CDR1 is SEHNR and CDR2 is FQNEAQ (reference sequence). The CDR3 loop is CASSLSLWTSGANKETQYF. CDR3 in DNA: TGTGCCAGCAGCTTAAGTTTATGGACTAGCGGGGCGAACAAAGAGACCCAGTACTTC.

The chain uses TRBV7-2 and TRBJ2-1; D is unclear. The V gene lost 4 bases and the J gene lost 12 bases, with 16 bases spanning the gap. The CDR3 sequence is 13 residues long. The V gene's germline CDR1 is SGHTA and CDR2 FQGNSA. The CDR3 DNA is TGTGCCAGCAGCTCCCCTAGTGTAAGAGGGCAGTTCTTC. This encodes CASSSPSVRGQFF.

The chain employs TRBV6-1 and TRBJ2-1; a possible D gene is TRBD1 (5 bases). CDR1 and CDR2 from the germline V gene are MNHNS and SASEGT. This CDR3 has 15 residues. V lost 4 bases, J lost 0 bases, and 10 bases lay in between. The DNA for the CDR3 is TGTGCCAGCAGTGTGGACACGAGCTCCTACAATGAGCAGTTCTTC. Translated, it gives CASSVDTSSYNEQFF.

This clonotype was seen repeatedly, ten times or more. Being one base from a much bigger clone, this may be a read error. The chain links TRBV11-3 to TRBJ2-1, with D unresolved. Near its end, the DNA agrees better with TRBJ2-7, so the J call may be wrong. This CDR3 spans 12 amino acids. The V gene's germline CDR1 is SGHNT and CDR2 YENEEA. The CDR3 sequence is CASSVSYNEQYF. CDR3 DNA sequence: TGTGCCAGCAGTGTCTCCTACAATGAGCAGTACTTC.

The table lists this clonotype with a few counts. V and J are TRBV7-6 and TRBJ1-6; 9 nucleotides align to TRBD1. Germline V gene lookup returns CDR1 SGHVS and CDR2 FNYEAQ. The CDR3 contains 15 residues. Trimming took 5 bases from V and 5 from J; bases not matched to a gene: 4. CDR3 residues: CASSAQGADNSPLHF. The CDR3 nucleotides are TGTGCCAGCAGCGCACAGGGGGCGGATAATTCACCCCTCCACTTT.

In nucleotides, the CDR3 is TGTGCCAGCAGCGTCAAACTAGCGGGAGACTACAATGAGCAGTTCTTC. This codes for CASSVKLAGDYNEQFF. The V gene is TRBV6-4, the J gene TRBJ2-3; the match to TRBD2 covers 11 bases. The tail of the sequence fits TRBJ2-1 better, so the J call may be wrong. The CDR3 runs to 16 residues. Germline CDR1 is MRHNA and CDR2 is SNTAGT.

This clonotype has ten or more counts. The chain carries TRBV5-5 and TRBJ1-1, with D possibly matching TRBD1 (6 bases). The germline V gene encodes CDR1 SGHKS and CDR2 YYEKEE (reference sequence). This CDR3 comprises 14 residues. Deletions cut 1 base from V and 4 bases from J, with 11 bases between. CDR3 protein: CASSLNRGGTEAFF. The DNA for the CDR3 is TGTGCCAGCAGCTTGAATCGAGGGGGCACTGAAGCTTTCTTT.

As to this clonotype: No conserved phenylalanine or tryptophan ends this CDR3, so it is likely a read error. The DNA is omitted, as the CDR3 cannot be located on it reliably, and the CDR3 follows TCRdb's listing. This chain joins TRBV6-2 or TRBV6-3 and TRBJ2-1; the table's D call TRBD1 went unverified against the DNA. Germline V gives CDR1 MNHEY, CDR2 SVGEGT. The CDR3 is 21 amino acids long, termini counted. CDR3 sequence: CASSYPQGITPRGGKGYTFGS.

The chain is built from TRBV14 and TRBJ2-3, with TRBD1 identical over 8 bases. Germline values: CDR1 SGHDN, CDR2 FVKESK. Losses at the gene ends were 0 bases for V and 3 bases for J; bases not matched to a gene: 5. CDR3 size: 16 residues. Here the CDR3 DNA reads TGTGCCAGCAGCCAAGACAGGGGGCTTGGAACAGATACGCAGTATTTT. Protein: CASSQDRGLGTDTQYF.

This clonotype showed up just once. The chain combines TRBV19 with TRBJ1-4; possible D gene TRBD1, 5 bases. Germline CDR1 is LNHDA and CDR2 is SQIVND (reference sequence). Trimming left V 1 base short and J 4 bases short, with 7 bases between. The CDR3 extends over 14 amino acids. The CDR3 DNA reads as TGTGCCAGTAGTATAGGGGACCTTAATGAAAAACTGTTTTTT. This encodes CASSIGDLNEKLFF.

The chain links TRBV24-1 to TRBJ1-1, with D possibly matching TRBD2 (5 bases). Matching the DNA end better, TRBJ2-2 makes the J call doubtful. In germline, CDR1 is KGHDR, CDR2 SFDVKD. The CDR3 totals 14 residues. This CDR3 is CATRSTRTTGELFF. The CDR3, as DNA: TGTGCCACCAGGTCCACTAGAACAACCGGGGAGCTGTTTTTT.

The genes are TRBV7-8 and TRBJ1-3; 9 nucleotides agree with TRBD1. With 5 bases clipped from V and 2 bases from J, the junction kept 4 bases outside the gene matches. Looked up from germline, CDR1 is SGHVS and CDR2 is FQNEAQ. The CDR3 length is 15 residues. The CDR3 region has the DNA TGTGCCAGCAGCCCGGGACAGGGCACTGGAAACACCATATATTTT. Its protein is CASSPGQGTGNTIYF.